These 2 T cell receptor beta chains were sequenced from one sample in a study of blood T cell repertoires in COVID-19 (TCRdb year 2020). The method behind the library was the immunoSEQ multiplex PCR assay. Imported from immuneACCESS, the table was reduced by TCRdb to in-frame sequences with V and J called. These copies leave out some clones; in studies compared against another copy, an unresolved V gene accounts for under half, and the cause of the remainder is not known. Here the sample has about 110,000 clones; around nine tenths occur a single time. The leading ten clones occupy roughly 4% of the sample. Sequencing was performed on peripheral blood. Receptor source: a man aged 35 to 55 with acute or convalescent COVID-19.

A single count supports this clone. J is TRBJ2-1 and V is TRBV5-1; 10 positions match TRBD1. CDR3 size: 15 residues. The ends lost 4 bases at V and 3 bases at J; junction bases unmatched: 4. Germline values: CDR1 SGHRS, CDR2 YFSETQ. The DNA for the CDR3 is TGCGCCAGCAGCCCGGGACAGGGGAACTACAATGAGCAGTTCTTC. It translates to CASSPGQGNYNEQFF.

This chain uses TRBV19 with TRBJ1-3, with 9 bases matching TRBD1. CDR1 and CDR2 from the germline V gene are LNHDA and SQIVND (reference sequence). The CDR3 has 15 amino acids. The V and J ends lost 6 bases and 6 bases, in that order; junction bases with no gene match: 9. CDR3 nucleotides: TGTGCCAGTAGCCGGGACAGGGTGGGAGAAAACACCATATATTTT. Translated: CASSRDRVGENTIYF.